Presented here are 25 T cell receptor beta chains from one specimen sequenced in a study of control samples from healthy donors and cancer patients. The assay was immunoSEQ multiplex PCR, and TCRdb's table has in-frame clones only and misses some. This sample yields 100,000 to 110,000 clones, of which roughly nine tenths are seen a single time; roughly 18% belongs to the top ten. Input material: blood. These receptors all stem from a woman aged 45-60 years in good health.

The chain joins TRBV27 to TRBJ2-7, with D perhaps TRBD1 or TRBD2 (5 bases each). The CDR3 is 16 residues long. Between the trimmed V and J ends, which lost 3 bases and 3 bases, there was a span of 18 bases. Germline V gives CDR1 MNHEY, CDR2 SMNVEV (reference sequence). The CDR3 DNA is TGTGCCAGCAGTTTTAAGCCTGGGGGATTGGGCTACGAGCAGTACGTC. It specifies CASSFKPGGLGYEQYV.

The chain uses TRBV3-1 (or the pseudogene TRBV3-2) and TRBJ2-1; 11 bases agree with TRBD2. Germline V gives CDR1 LGHDT, CDR2 YNNKEL (reference sequence). V gave up 6 bases and J gave up 6 bases; unmatched junction bases: 4. CDR3 length: 14 amino acids. The CDR3 loop reads CASSHSGRGNEQFF. The DNA for the CDR3 is TGTGCCAGCAGTCATAGCGGGAGGGGCAATGAGCAGTTCTTC.

The chain carries TRBV29-1 and TRBJ1-1; D might be TRBD1 (5 bases). V was clipped by 2 bases and J by 5 bases, with 15 bases between them. CDR1 and CDR2 (germline): SQVTM, ANQGSEA. The CDR3 consists of 14 residues. The CDR3 DNA sequence: TGCAGCGTTGAATCTCGGCAGGAGGGGACTGAAGCTTTCTTT. Residues: CSVESRQEGTEAFF.

V and J are TRBV25-1 and TRBJ1-5; no reliable D call. Trimming shortened V by 4 bases and J by 2 bases, and 15 bases separated the two germline ends. CDR1 MGHDK and CDR2 SYGVNS come from the germline V gene. The CDR3 has 16 amino acids. As DNA, the CDR3 is TGTGCCAGCAGTGTCCCGAACGGGCTGGGCAATCAGCCCCAGCATTTT. It yields the protein CASSVPNGLGNQPQHF.

This clone showed up just once. The rearrangement joins TRBV27 to TRBJ1-3, with TRBD1 identical over 9 bases. Germline-derived CDR1 and CDR2 are MNHEY and SMNVEV (reference sequence). CDR3 length: 16 residues. V lost 0 bases to trimming and J lost 6 bases; unmatched junction nucleotides: 6. In DNA, the CDR3 is TGTGCCAGCAGTTTATCGAACAGGGGGCGTAAAAACACCATATATTTT. Its translation is CASSLSNRGRKNTIYF.

V and J are TRBV5-6 and TRBJ1-1; 10 nucleotides line up with TRBD1. The germline V gene has CDR1 SGHDT and CDR2 YYEEEE. Losses at the gene ends were 4 bases for V and 5 bases for J; bases not matched to a gene: 5. This CDR3 spans 14 amino acids. Here the CDR3 DNA reads TGTGCCAGCAGCCGCGGGACAGGGGATACTGAAGCTTTCTTT. Its translation: CASSRGTGDTEAFF.

The V and J genes are TRBV18 and TRBJ2-7; D is possibly TRBD1 or TRBD2 (6 bases each). The V end lost 4 bases, the J end lost 4 bases, and 11 bases lay between the germline ends. In germline, CDR1 is KGHSH, CDR2 LQKENI. The CDR3 runs to 13 residues. The CDR3 is CASSQGGGYEQYF. The CDR3 bases are TGTGCCAGCTCACAAGGGGGAGGTTACGAGCAGTACTTC.

The gene calls are TRBV9 and TRBJ1-3; weak D call: TRBD1 (6 bases). Trimming removed 4 bases at V and 0 bases at J, with 14 bases between. The germline V gene has CDR1 SGDLS and CDR2 YYNGEE. The CDR3 is 16 residues long. DNA of the CDR3: TGTGCCAGCAGCCCCACAAGGGGGTCCTCTGGAAACACCATATATTTT. Its protein is CASSPTRGSSGNTIYF.

The gene calls are TRBV11-2 and TRBJ2-5; the match to TRBD2 covers 7 bases. The V segment lost 10 bases and the J segment 2 bases; nucleotides outside the gene matches: 4. Germline CDR1 SGHAT, CDR2 FQNNGV. The CDR3 loop spans 12 amino acids. Written as DNA, the CDR3 is TGTGCCACGCGGGGGATACAAGAGACCCAGTACTTC. Its protein product is CATRGIQETQYF.

The chain couples TRBV6-4 to TRBJ2-3; 8 bases are a match to TRBD2. This CDR3 comprises 14 residues. Per the germline V gene, CDR1 is MRHNA and CDR2 is SNTAGT. J gave up 4 bases and V 0 bases, and 0 bases lay outside the gene matches. The CDR3 nucleotides read TGTGCCAGCAGTGACTCGCGGGGGGCAGATACGCAGTATTTT. Translation: CASSDSRGADTQYF.

The chain has TRBV11-2 and TRBJ2-1; no clear D gene. Germline CDR1 is SGHAT and CDR2 is FQNNGV. The CDR3 contains 12 residues. Between the trimmed V and J ends, which lost 8 bases and 4 bases, there was a span of 9 bases. CDR3 amino acids: CASDAEYNEQFF. In DNA form, the CDR3 reads TGTGCCAGCGACGCTGAGTACAATGAGCAGTTCTTC.

The gene calls are TRBV27 and TRBJ1-1; 11 bases match TRBD1. There are 15 residues in the CDR3. The germline gives CDR1 MNHEY, CDR2 SMNVEV (reference sequence). The V gene end was trimmed by 8 bases and the J gene end by 1 base; junction bases not matched to a gene: 6. The CDR3 DNA follows: TGTGCCAGCGGACTGGGACAGGGGGGGAACACTGAAGCTTTCTTT. The encoded protein is CASGLGQGGNTEAFF.

The V gene is TRBV7-3, the J gene TRBJ2-2; D is unresolved. Germline V gives CDR1 SGHTA, CDR2 FQGTGA. Trimming took 5 bases from V and 7 from J, leaving 8 bases between them. CDR3 length: 12 amino acids. The CDR3 spells CASSLRVGELFF. The CDR3 bases are TGTGCCAGCAGCCTCCGAGTCGGGGAGCTGTTTTTT.

V gene TRBV14 combines with J gene TRBJ2-7; D may be TRBD1 or TRBD2 (5 bases each). V was trimmed by 4 bases and J by 2 bases, leaving 9 bases between them. Germline V gene data show CDR1 as SGHDN and CDR2 as FVKESK. The CDR3 extends over 13 amino acids. This CDR3 is CASSRRDAYEQYV. The CDR3 DNA sequence: TGTGCCAGCAGCCGAAGGGACGCCTACGAGCAGTACGTC.

The chain couples TRBV5-5 to TRBJ2-7, with D perhaps matching TRBD2 (6 bases). There are 15 residues in the CDR3. CDR1 is SGHKS and CDR2 is YYEKEE in the germline V gene (reference sequence). V lost 0 bases, J lost 0 bases, and 10 bases lay in between. The CDR3 is CASSLGLAISYEQYV. In DNA form, the CDR3 reads TGTGCCAGCAGCTTGGGGCTAGCGATCTCCTACGAGCAGTACGTC.

CDR3 bases: TGTGCCAGCAGTCCGGGACAGGGCACCGGGGAGCTGTTTTTT. This translates into CASSPGQGTGELFF. The gene calls are TRBV2 and TRBJ2-2, with 9 bases that match TRBD1. The V and J ends lost 5 bases and 4 bases, in that order; junction bases with no gene match: 2. In germline, CDR1 is SNHLY, CDR2 FYNNEI. The CDR3 spans 14 residues.

V usage is TRBV10-1 and J usage is TRBJ2-1; D possibly matches TRBD1 or TRBD2 (5 bases each). Germline values: CDR1 WNHNN, CDR2 SYGVQD (reference sequence). The V gene lost 4 bases and the J gene lost 0 bases, with 7 bases spanning the gap. This CDR3 has 14 residues. CDR3 residues: CASSGGSSYNEQFF. The CDR3 DNA reads TGCGCCAGCAGTGGGGGGAGCTCCTACAATGAGCAGTTCTTC.

J is TRBJ2-3 and V is TRBV5-4, with 7 positions matching TRBD2. After removal of 2 bases from V and 2 bases from J, the junction contained 2 bases not matched to a gene. Germline V gives CDR1 SGHNT, CDR2 YYREEE (reference sequence). The length of the CDR3 is 14 residues. This CDR3 is CASSLAGTTDTQYF. The CDR3 DNA follows: TGTGCCAGCAGCTTAGCGGGGACCACAGATACGCAGTATTTT.

The rearrangement joins TRBV5-6 to TRBJ2-5; maybe TRBD2 (5 bases). V was pared by 3 bases and J by 5 bases, with 17 bases between. Germline lookup yields CDR1 SGHDT and CDR2 YYEEEE. The CDR3 consists of 15 residues. CDR3 in DNA: TGTGCCAGCAGCTCCTCTCGGACTGAGGACGAGACCCAGTACTTC. Translating it yields CASSSSRTEDETQYF.

The chain recombines TRBV19 with TRBJ1-3; D ambiguous. This CDR3 has 15 amino acids. Trimming removed 5 bases at V and 0 bases at J, with 11 bases between. CDR1 and CDR2 from the germline V gene are LNHDA and SQIVND (reference sequence). The CDR3 DNA sequence: TGTGCCAGTAGTGGACGCACGTTCTCTGGAAACACCATATATTTT. This sequence encodes CASSGRTFSGNTIYF.

This chain uses TRBV11-2 with TRBJ1-2; D remains ambiguous. This CDR3 has 13 residues. Germline CDR1 is SGHAT and CDR2 is FQNNGV. V shed 1 base and J shed 1 base, with 4 bases lying between them. CDR3 DNA: TGTGCCAGCAGCTTAGGACTTAACTATGGCTACACCTTC. Amino acids: CASSLGLNYGYTF.

This clone appeared a single time. The rearrangement uses TRBV5-1 and TRBJ1-2; D unclear. Germline V gene lookup returns CDR1 SGHRS and CDR2 YFSETQ. CDR3 length equals 15 residues. V was shortened by 0 bases and J by 4 bases, with 13 bases between the two germline ends. CDR3 region: CASSLDPPEVYGYTF. The CDR3 nucleotides read TGCGCCAGCAGCTTGGATCCCCCGGAGGTCTATGGCTACACCTTC.

J is TRBJ1-5 and V is TRBV18; no firm D call. V was shortened by 2 bases and J by 9 bases, with 11 bases between the two germline ends. Germline loops: CDR1 KGHSH, CDR2 LQKENI. The CDR3 sequence is 13 residues long. The CDR3, as DNA: TGTGCCAGCTCACCAACTACGACCCGGCCCCAGCATTTT. As protein: CASSPTTTRPQHF.

The chain has TRBV28 and TRBJ1-6; D unclear. The V gene's germline CDR1 is MDHEN and CDR2 SYDVKM. The CDR3 has 14 amino acids. V dropped 8 bases and J dropped 7 bases, with 15 bases sitting between them. The chain's CDR3 is CASGFLWRNSPLHF. The CDR3 DNA sequence: TGTGCCAGCGGGTTCTTGTGGCGGAATTCACCCCTCCACTTT. The whole variable domain, remainder taken from reference TRBV28 and TRBJ1-6, is DVKVTQSSRYLVKRTGEKVFLECVQDMDHENMFWYRQDPGLGLRLIYFSYDVKMKEKGDIPEGYSVSREKKERFSLILESASTNQTSMYLCASGFLWRNSPLHFGNGTRLTVT.

The rearrangement uses TRBV2 and TRBJ1-6; no definite D call. Germline V CDR1 and CDR2: SNHLY, FYNNEI. The length of the CDR3 is 16 residues. V was cut by 6 bases and J by 1 base, with 13 bases left in between. Here the CDR3 DNA reads TGTGCCAGCAGGCCACGCAGTGGGTCCTATAATTCACCCCTCCACTTT. Its translation is CASRPRSGSYNSPLHF.